These T cell receptor beta chains were read from a single sample in a study of memory CD4+ T cells and cytomegalovirus serostatus. Sequencing used immunoSEQ multiplex PCR; TCRdb keeps in-frame clones, though not all of them. The sample has more than 55,000 clones, 80% to 85% seen once. Sequenced sample: memory CD4+ T cells from blood. These TCRs come from an adult in good health and CMV-seronegative. Each CDR3 is given without its conserved first and last residue.

>TRBV5-4|TRBJ1-2
ASSLAGARAGYT
>TRBV5-4|TRBJ2-4
ASSTGTSGTDIQY
>TRBV6-6|TRBJ2-7
ASSFGGRREDEQY
>TRBV5-8|TRBJ2-2
ASTPWGRTGELF
>TRBV30|TRBJ2-7
AWRPTFLTSAYEQY
>TRBV14|TRBJ2-1
ASSPGTSDYNEQF
>TRBV7-9|TRBJ1-5
ASSQDRVKPQH
>TRBV21-1|TRBJ2-1
ASSKVRIFEQF
>TRBV4-1|TRBJ1-1
ASTGQGSTNTEAF
>TRBV28|TRBJ1-1
ASSFRVPGGATEAF
>TRBV2|TRBJ2-3
ASSEVAGGGTDTQY
>TRBV13|TRBJ2-2
ASSLRPSFGSSGGELF
>TRBV9|TRBJ1-6
ASSVLQGDSPLH
>TRBV7-3|TRBJ2-3
ASSLLAGGPDTQY
>TRBV7-9|TRBJ1-2
ASSIPTGWEGYT
>TRBV25-1|TRBJ2-5
ASSADAGEQY
>TRBV6-5|TRBJ1-2
ASTRGGGYT
>TRBV7-8|TRBJ2-7
ASSFNGGGGFEQY
>TRBV7-9|TRBJ1-1
ASSLLGSRGTVNTEAF
>TRBV19|TRBJ1-5
ASRVVGGNQPQH